The 14 T cell receptor beta chains given below trace back to one sample, sequenced in a study of T cell responses to AZD1222 COVID-19 vaccine. Sequencing used immunoSEQ multiplex PCR; TCRdb keeps in-frame clones, though not all of them. Found here are about 100,000 clones, about 87% of them singletons; the top ten hold 15% to 20%. The sample here was peripheral blood, taken on day 0 of AZD1222 vaccination. The source of these receptors is an adult in good health.

The rearrangement uses TRBV10-3 and TRBJ1-2; D perhaps matches TRBD1 (5 bases). From germline, CDR1 is ENHRY and CDR2 SYGVKD. V was cut by 7 bases and J by 0 bases, with 15 bases left in between. The CDR3 contains 15 residues. CDR3 sequence (DNA): TGTGCCATCACCGAACATCCGGACACTAACTATGGCTACACCTTC. Translated: CAITEHPDTNYGYTF.

The chain combines TRBV10-1 with TRBJ2-5, with 7 bases that match TRBD2. CDR1 and CDR2 (germline): WNHNN, SYGVQD (reference sequence). V lost 4 bases and J lost 5; bases outside the gene matches: 1. CDR3 length: 12 amino acids. CDR3 residues: CASSGGGETQYF. The CDR3, as DNA: TGCGCCAGCAGTGGCGGGGGTGAGACCCAGTACTTC.

The chain is built from TRBV14 and TRBJ1-2; 9 bases match TRBD1. CDR1 is SGHDN and CDR2 is FVKESK in the germline V gene. This CDR3 region has 12 residues. V lost 7 bases, J lost 6 bases, and 3 bases stayed unmatched. Written as DNA, the CDR3 is TGTGCCAGCAAAGGACAGGGGCATGGCTACACCTTC. Translated: CASKGQGHGYTF.

V usage is TRBV13 and J usage is TRBJ2-3; 10 bases are a match to TRBD2. The V gene end was trimmed by 1 base and the J gene end by 3 bases; junction bases not matched to a gene: 4. The CDR3 is 16 residues long. CDR1 and CDR2 from the germline V gene are PRHDT and FYEKMQ (reference sequence). The chain's CDR3 is CASSLATSGPTDTQYF. The CDR3 region has the DNA TGTGCCAGCAGCTTAGCGACTAGCGGGCCTACAGATACGCAGTATTTT. Full variable domain (remainder filled in from reference TRBV13 and TRBJ2-3): AAGVIQSPRHLIKEKRETATLKCYPIPRHDTVYWYQQGPGQDPQFLISFYEKMQSDKGSIPDRFSAQQFSDYHSELNMSSLELGDSALYFCASSLATSGPTDTQYFGPGTRLTVL.

Regarding this clone: Other DNA sequences in the same sample also yield this CDR3. The CDR3 nucleotides read TGTGCCAGCTCAGCAGGGGAGAATCAGCCCCAGCATTTT. Amino acid sequence: CASSAGENQPQHF. V is TRBV18 and J is TRBJ1-5, with D perhaps matching TRBD1 (6 bases). The V end lost 5 bases, the J end lost 4 bases, and 9 bases lay between the germline ends. Germline V gene data show CDR1 as KGHSH and CDR2 as LQKENI. This CDR3 comprises 13 residues. Drawing the rest from reference TRBV18 and TRBJ1-5, the complete variable domain is NAGVMQNPRHLVRRRGQEARLRCSPMKGHSHVYWYRQLPEEGLKFMVYLQKENIIDESGMPKERFSAEFPKEGPSILRIQQVVRGDSAAYFCASSAGENQPQHFGDGTRLSIL.

The rearrangement uses TRBV5-4 and TRBJ1-1; D call uncertain. The CDR3 loop spans 12 amino acids. Trimming left V 1 base short and J 10 bases short, with 11 bases between. Germline CDR1 SGHNT, CDR2 YYREEE (reference sequence). This CDR3 is CASSLNTLGAFF. The CDR3 coding sequence is TGTGCCAGCAGCTTGAACACCCTAGGAGCTTTCTTT.

This chain's CDR3 is CASSRLAGRNTGELFF. The CDR3 DNA follows: TGTGCCAGCAGCCGTCTAGCGGGGAGAAACACCGGGGAGCTGTTTTTT. The chain carries TRBV7-9 and TRBJ2-2; 9 positions match TRBD2. From germline, CDR1 is SEHNR and CDR2 FQNEAQ (reference sequence). After removal of 5 bases from V and 2 bases from J, the junction contained 6 bases not matched to a gene. The CDR3 has 16 residues.

V is TRBV19 and J is TRBJ2-5; D ambiguous. Germline-derived CDR1 and CDR2 are LNHDA and SQIVND (reference sequence). V shed 4 bases and J shed 2 bases, with 8 bases lying between them. The CDR3 sequence is 13 residues long. The CDR3 DNA sequence: TGTGCCAGTAGTACCCGAGTTCAAGAGACCCAGTACTTC. It is translated as CASSTRVQETQYF.

V is TRBV10-3 and J is TRBJ2-7; a possible D gene is TRBD1 (6 bases). The CDR3 consists of 14 residues. The V end was cut by 2 bases, the J end by 7 bases, with 15 bases between. Germline assignment: CDR1 ENHRY and CDR2 SYGVKD. The CDR3 sequence is CAISEIDRTGEQYF. The CDR3 nucleotides read TGTGCCATCAGTGAGATAGACAGGACGGGGGAGCAGTACTTC.

The chain links TRBV5-1 to TRBJ2-7, with D maybe TRBD1 (6 bases). V was pared by 4 bases and J by 7 bases, with 9 bases between. CDR3 length: 11 amino acids. Germline-derived CDR1 and CDR2 are SGHRS and YFSETQ. CDR3 loop: CASSTGQEQYF. CDR3 coding DNA: TGCGCCAGCAGCACCGGACAGGAGCAGTACTTC.

V is TRBV13 and J is TRBJ2-7, with D possibly matching TRBD2 (6 bases). This CDR3 region has 16 residues. Germline V gene lookup returns CDR1 PRHDT and CDR2 FYEKMQ (reference sequence). V was cut by 5 bases and J by 2 bases, with 19 bases left in between. The DNA for the CDR3 is TGTGCCAGCAGCCCAAATCCGGGGGAGAGGACCTACGAGCAGTACTTC. Its protein product is CASSPNPGERTYEQYF. The entire variable domain, with the rest obtained from reference TRBV13 and TRBJ2-7, is as follows: AAGVIQSPRHLIKEKRETATLKCYPIPRHDTVYWYQQGPGQDPQFLISFYEKMQSDKGSIPDRFSAQQFSDYHSELNMSSLELGDSALYFCASSPNPGERTYEQYFGPGTRLTVT.

The rearrangement uses TRBV5-1 and TRBJ1-1, with D unresolved. Germline V lookup: CDR1 SGHRS, CDR2 YFSETQ. Trimming pared 5 bases from V and 4 bases from J, leaving 21 bases between. This CDR3 has 16 residues. The CDR3, as DNA: TGCGCCAGCAGGACCGACGCAAGTCTCTTATCCACTGAAGCTTTCTTT. Translated: CASRTDASLLSTEAFF.

The chain employs TRBV5-1 and TRBJ2-7; a weak D match, TRBD1 (7 bases). The CDR3 extends over 15 amino acids. The germline V and J ends were trimmed by 7 bases and 7 bases, with 24 bases remaining between them. Germline CDR1 is SGHRS and CDR2 is YFSETQ. The CDR3 sequence: CASSPGDSWSGEQYF. The CDR3 nucleotides are TGCGCCAGCTCCCCGGGGGACAGTTGGTCCGGGGAGCAGTACTTC.

The chain couples TRBV7-9 to TRBJ2-7, with TRBD1 as a possible D gene (7 bases). CDR3 length equals 16 residues. CDR1 and CDR2 from the germline V gene are SEHNR and FQNEAQ (reference sequence). The V and J ends lost 0 bases and 5 bases respectively, with 17 bases between them. CDR3 in amino acids: CASSLALRRGRNEQYF. DNA of the CDR3: TGTGCCAGCAGCTTAGCGCTTAGGAGGGGGCGGAACGAGCAGTACTTC.